These T cell receptor beta chains were read from a single sample in a study of blood T cells in healthy people across ages. From the 5' RACE reads, TCRdb called clonotypes with MiXCR, one entry per CDR3 protein. The table lists about 1.8 million distinct CDR3 sequences, 40% to 55% of them singletons. Sequenced material: blood. These receptors came from a woman aged 40-49 years in good health. CDR3s include the opening cysteine and the closing phenylalanine or tryptophan. Each record gives: J gene, D gene, clone size, V gene, CDR3 length, CDR3 protein, CDR3 DNA. A D gene is named only where the DNA matches it firmly. Expanded clones are given a class, and other clones once, few, many or no size at all.

TRBJ2-3 | TRBD2 | few | TRBV5-1 | 16 | CASSLKGLGLEDTQYF | TGCGCCAGCAGCTTGAAGGGACTAGGTTTGGAAGATACGCAGTATTTT
TRBJ2-5 | NA | NA | TRBV7-8 | 16 | CASSLEGALLQETQYF | TGTGCCAGCAGCTTAGAGGGCGCCCTCCTTCAAGAGACCCAGTACTTC
TRBJ2-4 | NA | NA | TRBV5-5 | 13 | CASSLIIGNEQYF | TGTGCCAGCAGCTTGATTATCGGCAATGAGCAGTACTTC
TRBJ2-1 | NA | few | TRBV7-2 | 13 | CASSLIATNEQFF | TGTGCCAGCAGCCTCATTGCTACCAATGAGCAGTTCTTC
TRBJ2-7 | NA | NA | TRBV6-2/TRBV6-3 | 14 | CASKQGVVLNEQYF | TGTGCCAGCAAACAGGGTGTAGTTCTCAACGAGCAGTACTTC
TRBJ2-5 | TRBD2 | many | TRBV7-2 | 16 | CASSLAGTRGQETQYF | TGTGCCAGCAGCCTTGCCGGGACTAGGGGGCAAGAGACCCAGTACTTC
TRBJ1-2 | TRBD1 | NA | TRBV4-2 | 13 | CAGSQAGQAEVTF | TGTGCCGGCAGCCAGGCTGGACAGGCCGAGGTCACCTTC
TRBJ2-5 | NA | NA | TRBV6-2/TRBV6-3 | 12 | CASSGAWETQYF | TGTGCCAGCAGTGGCGCTTGGGAGACCCAGTACTTC
TRBJ1-4 | NA | few | TRBV12-3/TRBV12-4 | 14 | CAIKSGAFSEKLFF | TGTGCCATCAAATCGGGGGCTTTTTCTGAAAAACTGTTTTTT
TRBJ2-7 | TRBD1 | NA | TRBV11-2 | 16 | CASSTPGTGKYNEQYF | TGTGCCAGCAGCACACCCGGGACAGGGAAATACAATGAGCAGTACTTC
TRBJ2-3 | TRBD2 | NA | TRBV4-3 | 18 | CASSQDSPRGTSADTQYF | TGCGCCAGCAGCCAAGATTCCCCCCGAGGGACTAGCGCAGATACGCAGTATTTT
TRBJ2-5 | TRBD2 | few | TRBV12-3/TRBV12-4 | 15 | CASFMGRGTQETQYF | TGTGCCAGCTTCATGGGGCGGGGGACCCAAGAGACCCAGTACTTC
TRBJ2-1 | NA | NA | TRBV6-2/TRBV6-3 | 14 | CATRVGGTHNEQFF | TGTGCCACCCGAGTCGGGGGTACCCACAATGAGCAGTTCTTC
TRBJ2-1 | TRBD1 | few | TRBV5-1 | 14 | CASSMGQSYNEQFF | TGCGCCAGCAGCATGGGACAGTCGTACAATGAGCAGTTCTTC
TRBJ2-1 | NA | NA | TRBV2 | 16 | CASSEKGGSSYNEQFF | TGTGCCAGCAGTGAGAAGGGAGGAAGCTCCTACAATGAGCAGTTCTTC
TRBJ2-1 | TRBD2 | few | TRBV5-6 | 15 | CASTETSGGYNEQFF | TGTGCCAGCACCGAGACTAGCGGGGGTTATAATGAGCAGTTCTTC
TRBJ1-1 | NA | NA | TRBV4-1 | 15 | CASSQQGGMNTEAFF | TGCGCCAGCAGCCAACAGGGCGGCATGAACACTGAAGCTTTCTTT
TRBJ2-1 | TRBD1 | NA | TRBV7-9 | 16 | CASSLFGTGIYNEQFF | TGTGCCAGCAGTTTGTTCGGGACAGGCATCTACAATGAGCAGTTCTTC
TRBJ2-3 | TRBD1 | NA | TRBV20-1 | 16 | CSATPQGARSTDTQYF | TGCAGTGCTACCCCACAGGGGGCGCGGAGCACAGATACGCAGTATTTT
TRBJ2-5 | NA | NA | TRBV6-1 | 14 | CASSEKGWQETQYF | TGTGCCAGCAGCGAAAAGGGGTGGCAAGAGACCCAGTACTTC
TRBJ2-5 | TRBD2 | NA | TRBV20-1 | 16 | CSARPGTSAYQETQYF | TGCAGTGCTAGGCCGGGGACTAGCGCCTACCAGGAGACCCAGTACTTC
TRBJ2-3 | NA | few | TRBV24-1 | 15 | CATSDAGQPTDTQYF | TGTGCCACCAGTGATGCGGGACAGCCCACAGATACGCAGTATTTT
TRBJ2-5 | NA | NA | TRBV12-3/TRBV12-4 | 14 | CASSLTGLKETQYF | TGTGCCAGCAGTTTAACCGGACTTAAAGAGACCCAGTACTTC
TRBJ2-3 | NA | once | TRBV28 | 16 | CASTYIGGSFTDTQYF | TGTGCCAGCACCTACATTGGCGGTTCCTTCACAGATACGCAGTATTTT
TRBJ1-2 | TRBD1 | NA | TRBV5-1 | 17 | CASSLWTGQGSTYGYTF | TGCGCCAGCAGCTTGTGGACCGGACAGGGGTCTACCTATGGCTACACCTTC
TRBJ2-4 | NA | NA | TRBV5-6 | 18 | CASSSTSGTYLAKNIQYF | TGTGCCAGCAGCTCGACCTCCGGGACGTACTTAGCCAAAAACATTCAGTACTTC
TRBJ1-5 | NA | few | TRBV20-1 | 15 | CSASPPAGPNQPQHF | TGCAGTGCTAGTCCCCCGGCAGGCCCAAATCAGCCCCAGCATTTT
TRBJ2-1 | TRBD2 | NA | TRBV7-9 | 16 | CASSRGLAAKENEQFF | TGTGCCAGCAGCCGTGGACTAGCGGCGAAGGAGAATGAGCAGTTCTTC
TRBJ2-7 | TRBD1 | few | TRBV28 | 14 | CASITRDRYYEQYF | TGTGCCAGCATTACTAGGGACAGATACTACGAGCAGTACTTC
TRBJ1-5 | NA | NA | TRBV4-1 | 15 | CASSQDGWSNQPRHF | TGCGCCAGCAGCCAAGACGGGTGGAGCAATCAGCCCCGGCATTTT
TRBJ2-5 | NA | NA | TRBV2 | 15 | CASSDYGGEKKTQYF | TGTGCCAGCAGTGATTATGGGGGAGAGAAAAAGACCCAGTACTTC
TRBJ2-7 | NA | NA | TRBV19 | 14 | CASSAGGGGYEQYF | TGTGCCAGTAGTGCCGGGGGCGGGGGCTACGAGCAGTACTTC
TRBJ2-1 | TRBD2 | NA | TRBV6-2/TRBV6-3 | 14 | CATGRTGGRNEQFF | TGTGCCACCGGCAGGACGGGGGGGCGGAATGAGCAGTTCTTC
TRBJ1-4 | NA | NA | TRBV27 | 14 | CASGSGTLNEKLFF | TGTGCCAGCGGATCCGGGACCCTTAATGAAAAACTGTTTTTT
TRBJ1-1 | TRBD1 | NA | TRBV29-1 | 15 | CSVERDRTINTEAFF | TGCAGCGTTGAACGGGACAGGACAATAAACACTGAAGCTTTCTTT
TRBJ1-1 | NA | few | TRBV25-1 | 13 | CASSAKLNTEAFF | TGTGCCAGCAGTGCCAAATTGAACACTGAAGCTTTCTTT
TRBJ2-7 | NA | NA | TRBV12-3/TRBV12-4 | 15 | CASSLPGRHSYEQYF | TGTGCCAGCAGTTTACCGGGACGCCACTCCTACGAGCAGTACTTC
TRBJ1-5 | NA | NA | TRBV9 | 13 | CASSVEGKWPQHF | TGTGCCAGCAGCGTAGAAGGGAAGTGGCCCCAGCATTTT